The clone carrying this TCR beta chain was found many times. The data were taken from a study of neurological immune-mediated disorders. Deletions cut 2 bases from V and 2 bases from J, with 13 bases between. The germline V gene has CDR1 SGHRS and CDR2 YFSETQ. The CDR3 consists of 15 residues. Synthesis of cDNA used 5'RACE (with 10-nucleotide random UMIs). Per sequencing run, 15-18 subjects together gave over 180 million TCR-beta sequences. TCRdb re-called the 5' RACE reads with MiXCR, one entry per CDR3 protein. In the table there are more than 35,000 distinct CDR3 sequences, 2.5% to 3.5% of which are singletons. The unsorted libraries were made from 2 million PBMCs kept at -80 C.

V usage is TRBV5-1 and J usage is TRBJ2-5; perhaps TRBD2 as D (6 bases). This TCR was recovered from a woman aged 50 to 60 with multiple sclerosis. The specimen sequenced was PBMCs. DNA for the CDR3: TGCGCCAGCAGCTTCAAGCCGGGAGTACAAGAGACCCAGTACTTC. It is translated as CASSFKPGVQETQYF.